This T cell receptor beta chain was documented in a study of spatial heterogeneity in lung cancer. Study findings and constraints: Counts of expanded intratumoral alpha and beta TCRs tracked tumor mutation counts.

This clonotype was recorded at least ten times. The antigen is unknown. TCRdb reanalysed the 5' RACE reads using MiXCR and keeps one entry per CDR3 protein. This sample has about 100,000 distinct CDR3 sequences, with about 4.4% found just once. The CDR3 consists of 15 residues. V lost 0 bases and J lost 0, with 6 bases in between. Germline V gene sequence: CDR1 MGHRA, CDR2 YSYEKL. Sample time point: sample taken at primary tumor resection. Frozen PBMC, nontumor lung or tumor provided whole RNA, which was sequenced unsorted. The sample consisted of lung tumor tissue, taken at surgery. The chain has TRBV4-1 and TRBJ2-4; D gene ambiguous. The TCR comes from a male donor with early-stage non-small cell lung cancer. CDR3 sequence (DNA): TGCGCCAGCAGCCAAGATGGGGTAGCCAAAAACATTCAGTACTTC. Residues: CASSQDGVAKNIQYF.